The 27 T cell receptor beta chains below come from one sample, sequenced in a study of somatic mutations in cytotoxic T cells in rheumatoid arthritis. Data came from immunoSEQ multiplex PCR; TCRdb stores just in-frame clones and leaves some out. The sample consists of 2,500 or so clones, roughly 73% of them appearing once. Sequencing used CD8+ T cells sorted from blood. All receptors come from a man aged 70-80 years with rheumatoid arthritis.

The chain uses TRBV27 and TRBJ1-6; D perhaps matches TRBD1 (5 bases). The CDR3 contains 17 residues. Germline V gene sequence: CDR1 MNHEY, CDR2 SMNVEV (reference sequence). V was clipped by 0 bases and J by 9 bases, with 18 bases between them. CDR3 sequence reads: CASSLSATGLIVSPLHF. DNA of the CDR3: TGTGCCAGCAGTTTATCGGCTACAGGTTTGATTGTTTCACCCCTCCACTTT.

A single count supports this clone. The chain combines TRBV28 with TRBJ1-2, with 9 nucleotides matching TRBD1. There are 16 residues in the CDR3. Germline V gives CDR1 MDHEN, CDR2 SYDVKM. The J segment lost 7 bases and the V segment lost 2 bases, leaving 11 bases of the junction unmatched. Here the CDR3 DNA reads TGTGCCAGCAGTTTACGGGGAACAGGGGGCTGGGGTGGCTACACCTTC. Translated: CASSLRGTGGWGGYTF.

This clone showed up just a few times. The genes are TRBV5-1 and TRBJ2-1, with 8 positions matching TRBD1. The V gene end was trimmed by 4 bases and the J gene end by 4 bases; junction bases not matched to a gene: 10. The germline gives CDR1 SGHRS, CDR2 YFSETQ. This CDR3 has 16 residues. The CDR3 sequence is CASSTGQGSFYNEQFF. Here the CDR3 DNA reads TGCGCCAGCAGCACCGGACAGGGCAGTTTTTACAATGAGCAGTTCTTC.

CDR3 DNA sequence: TGCGCCAGCAGCCAAGAGACGGGGGGTTCTAGGGATGAGCAGTTCTTC. Encoded protein: CASSQETGGSRDEQFF. The rearrangement links TRBV4-1 to TRBJ2-1; 7 bases fit TRBD2. Germline-derived CDR1 and CDR2 are MGHRA and YSYEKL. The CDR3 runs 16 residues. V lost 0 bases to trimming and J lost 8 bases; unmatched junction nucleotides: 10.

This chain connects TRBV7-8 to TRBJ2-7; the D gene is possibly TRBD2 (6 bases). Germline CDR1 reads SGHVS; CDR2 reads FQNEAQ. The CDR3 is made up of 17 amino acids. V was trimmed by 0 bases and J by 4 bases, leaving 19 bases between them. The CDR3 nucleotides are TGTGCCAGCAGCTTAGCGGGTATAGTACTAGCTGAATACGAGCAGTACTTC. It specifies CASSLAGIVLAEYEQYF. Together with reference TRBV7-8 and TRBJ2-7, the CDR3 gives the full variable domain: GAGVSQSPRYKVAKRGQDVALRCDPISGHVSLFWYQQALGQGPEFLTYFQNEAQLDKSGLPSDRFFAERPEGSVSTLKIQRTQQEDSAVYLCASSLAGIVLAEYEQYFGPGTRLTVT.

The chain joins TRBV6-1 to TRBJ2-5; possible D gene TRBD1, 5 bases. V was cut by 2 bases and J by 2 bases, with 12 bases left in between. This CDR3 comprises 15 residues. Per germline, CDR1 MNHNS and CDR2 SASEGT. The CDR3 is CASSEMRRDQETQYF. The CDR3 bases are TGTGCCAGCAGTGAAATGCGCAGGGATCAAGAGACCCAGTACTTC.

The chain uses TRBV7-7 and TRBJ2-3; the match to TRBD2 covers 9 bases. With 2 bases clipped from V and 0 bases from J, the junction kept 3 bases outside the gene matches. Germline CDR1 is SSHAT and CDR2 is FNYEAQ (reference sequence). The CDR3 spans 16 residues. CDR3 in amino acids: CASSLSSGASTDTQYF. DNA for the CDR3: TGTGCCAGCAGCTTATCTAGCGGGGCTAGCACAGATACGCAGTATTTT.

CDR3 in DNA: TGTGCCAGTAGTACGGAACTGCCGGGAAATGAAAAACTGTTTTTT. Translation: CASSTELPGNEKLFF. This rearrangement joins TRBV19 to TRBJ1-4; D uncertain. Germline CDR1 is LNHDA and CDR2 is SQIVND (reference sequence). The CDR3 is 15 amino acids. Trimming left V 4 bases short and J 5 bases short, with 14 bases between. The whole variable domain, filled in from reference TRBV19 and TRBJ1-4, reads DGGITQSPKYLFRKEGQNVTLSCEQNLNHDAMYWYRQDPGQGLRLIYYSQIVNDFQKGDIAEGYSVSREKKESFPLTVTSAQKNPTAFYLCASSTELPGNEKLFFGSGTQLSVL.

This chain links TRBV11-2 with TRBJ2-7, with 7 bases aligning to TRBD1. Losses at the gene ends were 5 bases for V and 2 bases for J; bases not matched to a gene: 12. Germline V gene data show CDR1 as SGHAT and CDR2 as FQNNGV. This CDR3 has 16 amino acids. DNA of the CDR3: TGTGCCAGCAGCGCAGCCACCGGGACAGAACCCTACGAGCAGTACTTC. Translation gives CASSAATGTEPYEQYF.

The DNA of the CDR3 is TGTGCCAGCAGCCTACGGGACAGGAGCTCCTACAATGAGCAGTTCTTC. Its translation: CASSLRDRSSYNEQFF. The rearrangement links TRBV14 to TRBJ2-1; 8 bases are a match to TRBD1. The CDR3 runs to 16 residues. The junction had 5 bases not matched to a gene; V was cut back by 4 bases and J by 0 bases. Germline V gene sequence: CDR1 SGHDN, CDR2 FVKESK.

This clone was observed a few times. The genes are TRBV6-1 and TRBJ1-2, with a tentative D call TRBD1 (5 bases). The CDR3 is made up of 13 amino acids. Trimming removed 5 bases from V and 6 bases from J, with 13 bases in between. Germline V gives CDR1 MNHNS, CDR2 SASEGT. The CDR3 bases are TGTGCCAGCAGTTCCCAGGGCGGCCATGGCTACACCTTC. Its protein is CASSSQGGHGYTF.

The chain uses TRBV6-4 and TRBJ2-1; a possible D gene is TRBD2 (7 bases). V gave up 2 bases and J gave up 8 bases, with 13 bases separating them. This CDR3 has 14 amino acids. The germline V gene has CDR1 MRHNA and CDR2 SNTAGT. CDR3 DNA sequence: TGTGCCAGCAGTGACGGGGGGGGGCAATATGAGCAGTTCTTC. Translated, it gives CASSDGGGQYEQFF.

CDR3 in DNA: TGTGCCAGCTCTCCGACAGGGGCTACGACAGATACGCAGTATTTT. This sequence encodes CASSPTGATTDTQYF. The gene calls are TRBV18 and TRBJ2-3; 8 nucleotides align to TRBD1. Germline loops: CDR1 KGHSH, CDR2 LQKENI. This CDR3 region has 15 residues. V lost 6 bases to trimming and J lost 3 bases; unmatched junction nucleotides: 8.

The V gene is TRBV9, the J gene TRBJ2-7; TRBD2 might be the D (5 bases). CDR3 length: 14 amino acids. Germline V lookup: CDR1 SGDLS, CDR2 YYNGEE. V was pared by 4 bases and J by 0 bases, with 11 bases between. This CDR3 reads CASSSDDYSYEQYF. DNA for the CDR3: TGTGCCAGCAGCAGTGATGACTACTCCTACGAGCAGTACTTC.

The chain's CDR3 is CASSRQGTMGNEQFF. DNA for the CDR3: TGTGCCAGCTCCCGACAGGGGACGATGGGCAATGAGCAGTTCTTC. The V and J genes are TRBV18 and TRBJ2-1; 8 bases match TRBD1. This CDR3 comprises 15 residues. The germline V gene encodes CDR1 KGHSH and CDR2 LQKENI. The ends lost 6 bases at V and 6 bases at J; junction bases unmatched: 10.

This chain uses TRBV19 with TRBJ2-2; 7 bases are a match to TRBD1. The V gene's germline CDR1 is LNHDA and CDR2 SQIVND (reference sequence). Trimming removed 6 bases from V and 1 base from J; junction bases left unmatched: 5. There are 15 residues in the CDR3. The chain's CDR3 is CASRETGENTGELFF. The DNA for the CDR3 is TGTGCCAGTAGAGAAACAGGGGAGAACACCGGGGAGCTGTTTTTT.

The chain joins TRBV30 to TRBJ1-4; D perhaps matches TRBD1 (6 bases). The CDR3 runs to 14 residues. V was shortened by 3 bases and J by 10 bases, with 18 bases between the two germline ends. CDR1 and CDR2 (germline): GTSNPN, SVGIG (reference sequence). CDR3: CAWRAQGPLRKLFF. CDR3 DNA sequence: TGTGCCTGGAGGGCACAGGGTCCGTTAAGAAAACTGTTTTTT. The whole variable domain, remainder taken from reference TRBV30 and TRBJ1-4, is SQTIHQWPATLVQPVGSPLSLECTVEGTSNPNLYWYRQAAGRGLQLLFYSVGIGQISSEVPQNLSASRPQDRQFILSSKKLLLSDSGFYLCAWRAQGPLRKLFFGSGTQLSVL.

The rearrangement joins TRBV29-1 to TRBJ1-2; maybe TRBD1 (5 bases). The CDR3 has 14 amino acids. Trimming removed 7 bases from V and 4 bases from J, with 19 bases in between. Germline-derived CDR1 and CDR2 are SQVTM and ANQGSEA. CDR3 sequence reads: CSAPRGDVSYGYTF. CDR3 in DNA: TGCAGCGCCCCCCGGGGGGACGTTTCCTATGGCTACACCTTC.

This clone appeared a single time. The sample holds other DNA sequences that translate to the same CDR3. The gene calls are TRBV28 and TRBJ2-3; D is possibly TRBD2 (6 bases). The CDR3 covers 14 residues. In germline, CDR1 is MDHEN, CDR2 SYDVKM. Trimming shortened V by 3 bases and J by 1 base, and 8 bases separated the two germline ends. The CDR3 protein is CASSFLAGTDTQYF. CDR3 DNA: TGTGCCAGCAGTTTCTTAGCGGGCACAGATACGCAGTATTTT. The variable domain in full, completed from reference TRBV28 and TRBJ2-3, reads DVKVTQSSRYLVKRTGEKVFLECVQDMDHENMFWYRQDPGLGLRLIYFSYDVKMKEKGDIPEGYSVSREKKERFSLILESASTNQTSMYLCASSFLAGTDTQYFGPGTRLTVL.

The chain has TRBV7-9 and TRBJ2-1; 12 positions match TRBD2. The CDR3 is 16 amino acids. Germline CDR1 and CDR2: SEHNR and FQNEAQ (reference sequence). V shed 3 bases and J 5 bases; nucleotides not matched to a gene: 5. The CDR3 loop is CASSFRLAGVHNEQFF. The CDR3 DNA is TGTGCCAGCAGCTTCCGACTAGCGGGAGTGCACAATGAGCAGTTCTTC.

The V and J genes are TRBV10-2 and TRBJ1-1; tentative D call: TRBD1 (6 bases). CDR1 is WSHSY and CDR2 is SAAADI in the germline V gene. Trimming took 4 bases from V and 6 from J, leaving 18 bases between them. The CDR3 runs 15 residues. The CDR3 sequence is CASSASSQGWSEAFF. DNA of the CDR3: TGCGCCAGCAGTGCATCCTCACAGGGATGGTCTGAAGCTTTCTTT.

The chain is built from TRBV4-1 and TRBJ1-1; D is perhaps TRBD1 (5 bases). Germline V gene lookup returns CDR1 MGHRA and CDR2 YSYEKL. CDR3 size: 19 residues. V lost 2 bases, J lost 0 bases, and 22 bases lay in between. The CDR3: CASSQSPIPRPGLNTEAFF. CDR3 DNA sequence: TGCGCCAGCAGCCAATCCCCTATACCACGGCCAGGGCTGAACACTGAAGCTTTCTTT.

This clone has a single count. The V gene is TRBV7-8, the J gene TRBJ2-7; D gene uncertain. Trimming stripped 5 bases from V and 4 bases from J, with 21 bases between. CDR3 length: 16 amino acids. In germline, CDR1 is SGHVS, CDR2 FQNEAQ. CDR3 sequence: CASSPGVTVSGYEQYF. The CDR3 DNA is TGTGCCAGCAGCCCCGGAGTCACGGTCTCGGGTTACGAGCAGTACTTC.

The chain joins TRBV14 to TRBJ2-7; tentative D call: TRBD2 (5 bases). CDR3 length equals 14 residues. Germline CDR1 SGHDN, CDR2 FVKESK. Trimming took off 1 base at V and 2 bases at J, with 9 bases between the two ends. The CDR3 DNA reads as TGTGCCAGCAGCCAAGCCAGCGGAGCCTACGAGCAGTACTTC. Translation: CASSQASGAYEQYF.

This clone was detected a few times. V gene TRBV6-1 combines with J gene TRBJ2-7; 7 bases map to TRBD1. CDR1 and CDR2 from the germline V gene are MNHNS and SASEGT. This CDR3 has 16 amino acids. The ends lost 2 bases at V and 3 bases at J; junction bases unmatched: 10. CDR3 sequence (DNA): TGTGCCAGCAGTGAATTGAGGGGGCCCTCTCTCTACGAGCAGTACTTC. Translation gives CASSELRGPSLYEQYF.

The chain couples TRBV6-1 to TRBJ2-1, with D maybe TRBD2 (6 bases). This CDR3 has 15 residues. Looked up from germline, CDR1 is MNHNS and CDR2 is SASEGT. The germline V and J ends were trimmed by 2 bases and 5 bases, with 13 bases remaining between them. The CDR3 spells CASSETTSHHNEQFF. CDR3 nucleotide sequence: TGTGCCAGCAGTGAAACAACTAGCCACCACAATGAGCAGTTCTTC.

In its sample, this clone ranks as large. The chain employs TRBV30 and TRBJ1-2; 10 positions agree with TRBD1. Trimming at V came to 5 bases and at J to 5 bases, leaving 11 bases not matched to a gene. This CDR3 contains 15 residues. From germline, CDR1 is GTSNPN and CDR2 SVGIG (reference sequence). The CDR3 reads CAWEKGQGEIYGYTF. In nucleotides, the CDR3 is TGTGCCTGGGAAAAAGGACAGGGGGAGATTTATGGCTACACCTTC.